This is a list of T cell receptor beta chains from one sample in a study of blood T cell repertoires in COVID-19. Generated by immunoSEQ multiplex PCR, the TCRdb table keeps only in-frame clones and is missing some. The table lists roughly 54,000 clones, under 90% of them singletons. The material sequenced was peripheral blood. The receptors come from a human donor in a cohort sampled during active COVID-19. Both conserved end residues are trimmed from each CDR3.

j_call cdr3_length v_call cdr3_aa
TRBJ1-3 11 TRBV7-9 ASSPRGDFPHT
TRBJ2-3 13 TRBV11-2 ATSLAGGITDTQY
TRBJ2-7 13 TRBV7-2 ASSLAGQGSYEQY
TRBJ2-1 11 TRBV11-3 ASSPTRYNEQF
TRBJ1-2 13 TRBV3-1/TRBV3-2 ASSHRDRVGYGYT
TRBJ2-3 13 TRBV18 ASSLRYRDTDTQY
TRBJ2-7 12 TRBV18 ASSPGQGFVGQY
TRBJ2-1 16 TRBV5-6 ASSLWGLAGDSYNEQF
TRBJ1-2 11 TRBV10-1 ASSEIQGYGYT
TRBJ2-7 13 TRBV11-2 ASSLGLAGTYEQY
TRBJ1-4 13 TRBV5-1 ASSSAGGSGEKLF
TRBJ2-3 9 TRBV5-5 ASSVRNTQY
TRBJ1-2 11 TRBV2 ASSWTQNYGYT
TRBJ2-5 11 TRBV28 ASSSGQEETQY
TRBJ2-6 13 TRBV9 ASSTRGSGANVLT
TRBJ2-1 14 TRBV25-1 ASSRLAGGSHNEQF
TRBJ2-5 13 TRBV6-5 ASSYTSGLQETQY
TRBJ2-3 13 TRBV6-5 ASGATLAGGDTQY
TRBJ2-7 14 TRBV28 ASSSTGTSGYYEQY
TRBJ1-1 13 TRBV18 ASSSGQGRNTEAF
TRBJ2-1 12 TRBV6-5 ASRTGGDYNEQF
TRBJ1-5 12 TRBV6-6 ASRVLDSGLSQH
TRBJ2-2 14 TRBV6-5 ASSYAGTGDAGELF
TRBJ2-5 12 TRBV7-8 ASSLREGRETQY
TRBJ2-7 11 TRBV6-5 ASSGTGRYEQY
TRBJ2-5 12 TRBV5-6 ASSTGQGQETQY
TRBJ2-2 12 TRBV7-7 ASSPTANTGELF
TRBJ2-1 11 TRBV12-3/TRBV12-4 ATLIRVGNEQF
TRBJ1-5 14 TRBV2 ASSGGARGGNQPQH
TRBJ2-7 11 TRBV28 ASRKTSSYEQY
TRBJ2-2 12 TRBV7-6 ATAPGANTGELF
TRBJ2-1 13 TRBV6-5 ASNPTGDIYNEQF
TRBJ1-1 9 TRBV20-1 RPGQGTEAF
TRBJ2-3 12 TRBV9 ASSMGTSTDTQY
TRBJ2-7 11 TRBV5-4 ASSFTGAWEQY
TRBJ2-5 13 TRBV27 ASSLSDARQETQY
TRBJ2-1 11 TRBV10-3 ANTIAGGGEQF
TRBJ1-2 12 TRBV6-1 ASSEGGRSYGYT
TRBJ2-1 10 TRBV2 ASSVLSVGQF
TRBJ2-2 12 TRBV2 ASRGGANTGELF
TRBJ2-3 12 TRBV7-2 ASSLRGFTDTQY
TRBJ2-5 12 TRBV5-1 ASRELAGQETQY
TRBJ1-1 12 TRBV7-8 ASSQQPRGTEAF
TRBJ2-7 13 TRBV7-8 ASSLVAGRSYEQY
TRBJ2-3 14 TRBV11-2 ASSLDLARSTDTQY
TRBJ2-7 12 TRBV27 ASSKLAGVHEQY
TRBJ1-2 13 TRBV19 ASSIRERGNYGYT
TRBJ2-3 12 TRBV7-6 ASSRGGFPDTQY
TRBJ1-4 13 TRBV6-5 ASSPPGQENEKLF
TRBJ1-5 13 TRBV3-1/TRBV3-2 ASSPGLLGNQPQH
TRBJ1-5 13 TRBV19 ASSRTVDSNQPQH
TRBJ1-5 13 TRBV19 ASSILGRNNQPQH
TRBJ2-7 13 TRBV7-2 ASSLATGTGSRWW
TRBJ1-2 9 TRBV29-1 SVDGGYGYT
TRBJ1-2 12 TRBV2 ASSLENRVGGYT
TRBJ2-2 12 TRBV5-1 ASSFGLNTGELF
TRBJ2-3 14 TRBV3-1/TRBV3-2 ASSPVSGRGTDTQY